This T cell receptor beta chain was recovered during a study of cytomegalovirus exposure and HLA in healthy donors. PCR was performed using 60 Vbeta and 13 Jbeta primers. Produced via immunoSEQ multiplex PCR; TCRdb's table is partial and in-frame only. Altogether 200,000 to 300,000 clones are present, roughly four fifths being singletons, with the ten largest covering roughly 2%. The ends were cut back, 4 bases at V and 0 bases at J, with 9 bases in the middle. Germline CDR1 reads LNHDA; CDR2 reads SQIVND (reference sequence). There are 14 residues in the CDR3. This rearrangement joins TRBV19 to TRBJ1-1; perhaps TRBD1 as D (6 bases). What was sequenced was PBMCs. The TCR originated in a woman between 40 and 55 years old in good health and CMV-seropositive. The chain's CDR3 is CASSTQGMNTEAFF. Here the CDR3 DNA reads TGTGCCAGTAGTACTCAGGGGATGAACACTGAAGCTTTCTTT. Full variable domain (outside the CDR3, taken from reference TRBV19 and TRBJ1-1): DGGITQSPKYLFRKEGQNVTLSCEQNLNHDAMYWYRQDPGQGLRLIYYSQIVNDFQKGDIAEGYSVSREKKESFPLTVTSAQKNPTAFYLCASSTQGMNTEAFFGQGTRLTVV.